This TCR beta chain was sequenced in a study of post-analysis software for immune sequencing data. TCR beta libraries were prepared from cDNA with unique molecular identifiers. Once roughly 0.95 to 10 million T cells were used, approximately 470,000 cDNA molecules resulted. TCRdb reprocessed the PCR reads with MiXCR, giving one entry per CDR3 protein. The table records over 150,000 distinct CDR3 sequences, approximately 30% of them present only once. This TCR was sampled from a girl between 5 and 17 years old with multiple sclerosis. The sequencing input was blood.

CDR3 amino acids: CASSFRRSQGRTGELFF. CDR3 nucleotides: TGTGCCAGCAGCTTCAGAAGGTCGCAGGGACGCACCGGGGAGCTGTTTTTT. The genes are TRBV5-6 and TRBJ2-2; the D gene could be TRBD1 or TRBD2 (5 bases each). The CDR3 extends over 17 amino acids. Trimming cost V 2 bases and J 4 bases, with 18 bases left between them. Germline V gene data show CDR1 as SGHDT and CDR2 as YYEEEE. Filled out from reference TRBV5-6 and TRBJ2-2, the complete variable domain reads DAGVTQSPTHLIKTRGQQVTLRCSPKSGHDTVSWYQQALGQGPQFIFQYYEEEERQRGNFPDRFSGHQFPNYSSELNVNALLLGDSALYLCASSFRRSQGRTGELFFGEGSRLTVL.